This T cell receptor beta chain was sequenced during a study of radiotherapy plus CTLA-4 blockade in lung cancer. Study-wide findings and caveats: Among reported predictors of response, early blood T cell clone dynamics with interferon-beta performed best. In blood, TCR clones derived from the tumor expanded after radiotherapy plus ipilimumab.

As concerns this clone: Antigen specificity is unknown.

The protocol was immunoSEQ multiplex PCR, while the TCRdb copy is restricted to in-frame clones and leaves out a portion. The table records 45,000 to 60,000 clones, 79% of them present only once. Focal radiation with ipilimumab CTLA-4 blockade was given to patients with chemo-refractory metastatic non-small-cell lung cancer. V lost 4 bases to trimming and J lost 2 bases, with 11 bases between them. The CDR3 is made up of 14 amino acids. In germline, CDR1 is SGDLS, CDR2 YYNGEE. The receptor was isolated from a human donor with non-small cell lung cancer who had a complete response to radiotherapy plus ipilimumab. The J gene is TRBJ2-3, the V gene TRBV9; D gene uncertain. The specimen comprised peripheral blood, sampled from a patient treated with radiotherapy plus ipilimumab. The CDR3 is CASSPRLHTDTQYF. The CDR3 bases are TGTGCCAGCAGCCCTCGACTTCACACAGATACGCAGTATTTT.